Shown below are 28 T cell receptor beta chains from a single sample sequenced in a study of breast tumors, draining lymph nodes, adjacent tissues. MiXCR, applied by TCRdb to the multiplex PCR reads, yields one record per CDR3 protein. The sample has approximately 230,000 distinct CDR3 sequences, 30% to 35% seen once. Samples came from axillary lymph nodes draining the breast cancer. Sequenced sample: axillary lymph node tissue. These receptors were obtained from a female donor with breast cancer. Some clones in this sample may be carry-over from other donors' samples.

The V and J genes are TRBV20-1 and TRBJ2-5; tentatively, D is TRBD1 (7 bases). V was trimmed by 0 bases and J by 5 bases, leaving 19 bases between them. Germline CDR1 DFQATT, CDR2 SNEGSKA (reference sequence). This CDR3 contains 16 residues. This chain's CDR3 is CSARDSSGRGRETQYF. The DNA of the CDR3 is TGCAGTGCTAGAGATAGCTCGGGCAGGGGGAGGGAGACCCAGTACTTC.

This clonotype was counted many times. The chain combines TRBV11-2 with TRBJ2-1, with 7 bases matching TRBD2. V dropped 2 bases and J dropped 8; count of bases not matched to a gene: 18. The CDR3 covers 18 residues. Germline V CDR1 and CDR2: SGHAT, FQNNGV. The CDR3 spells CASSLRVGGTTTMYEQFF. The CDR3 coding sequence is TGTGCCAGCAGCTTAAGGGTCGGAGGGACTACTACAATGTATGAGCAGTTCTTC.

This clonotype was picked up many times. J is TRBJ2-5 and V is TRBV4-1; no clear D gene. Germline CDR1 MGHRA, CDR2 YSYEKL. Trimming removed 0 bases from V and 3 bases from J, with 11 bases in between. The CDR3 covers 15 residues. This chain's CDR3 is CASSQDGHREETQYF. CDR3 coding DNA: TGCGCCAGCAGCCAAGATGGTCATCGGGAAGAGACCCAGTACTTC.

This clonotype was seen only a few times. The rearrangement links TRBV5-4 to TRBJ1-2; 8 nucleotides match TRBD1. Trimming took 4 bases from V and 2 from J; bases not matched to a gene: 7. CDR1 and CDR2 (germline): SGHNT, YYREEE (reference sequence). CDR3 length: 15 residues. The CDR3 sequence is CASSRGQGQNYGYTF. The CDR3 nucleotides are TGTGCCAGCAGCAGAGGACAGGGACAAAACTATGGCTACACCTTC.

This clonotype was seen ten or more times. The V and J genes are TRBV20-1 and TRBJ2-5; D is possibly TRBD1 (5 bases). Trimming left V 0 bases short and J 5 bases short, with 16 bases between. In germline, CDR1 is DFQATT, CDR2 SNEGSKA (reference sequence). This CDR3 has 15 amino acids. CDR3 DNA: TGCAGTGCTAGAGAGGCGGACAAGAAAGTGGAGACCCAGTACTTC. Residues: CSAREADKKVETQYF.

The sample holds many counts of this clonotype. The V call is TRBV28, the J call TRBJ1-3; D is unresolved. Between the trimmed V and J ends, which lost 3 bases and 0 bases, there was a span of 15 bases. This CDR3 is 17 amino acids long. CDR1 and CDR2 (germline): MDHEN, SYDVKM. CDR3 protein: CASSFSYTRRSGNTIYF. The CDR3, as DNA: TGTGCCAGCAGTTTCTCCTACACCCGTCGCTCTGGAAACACCATATATTTT.

The chain joins TRBV7-2 to TRBJ1-2; 9 bases are shared with TRBD1. Trimming removed 5 bases from V and 7 bases from J; junction bases left unmatched: 11. The germline V gene encodes CDR1 SGHTA and CDR2 FQGNSA. The CDR3 is 15 amino acids. CDR3 amino acids: CASSVGDRAVRGYTF. DNA for the CDR3: TGTGCCAGCAGCGTTGGGGACAGGGCCGTTCGTGGCTACACCTTC.

This clonotype has a handful of counts. The chain couples TRBV11-1 to TRBJ2-7; 10 bases align to TRBD2. Per germline, CDR1 SGHAT and CDR2 FQDESV (reference sequence). This CDR3 is built from 15 residues. Trimming took 5 bases from V and 4 from J; bases not matched to a gene: 8. CDR3 in DNA: TGTGCCAGCAGCGGTACTAGCGGGACTTCTTACGAGCAGTACTTC. It encodes CASSGTSGTSYEQYF.

Remarks on this clonotype: The conserved closing phenylalanine or tryptophan is absent in this CDR3, likely reflecting a read error. It is unclear where the CDR3 begins or ends on the DNA, so no DNA is shown, and the CDR3 is as TCRdb lists it. This chain connects TRBV4-1 to TRBJ1-6. Germline V CDR1 and CDR2: MGHRA, YSYEKL. The CDR3 length equals 8 residues, ends included. The CDR3 spells CASSQDPI.

This clonotype was observed at least ten times. V gene TRBV5-4 combines with J gene TRBJ2-2, with 7 bases matching TRBD2. Per the germline V gene, CDR1 is SGHNT and CDR2 is YYREEE (reference sequence). The junction had 2 bases not matched to a gene; V was cut back by 1 base and J by 5 bases. CDR3 length equals 14 residues. The CDR3 reads CASSLSRETGELFF. In DNA form, the CDR3 reads TGTGCCAGCAGCTTGTCGCGGGAGACCGGGGAGCTGTTTTTT.

A note on this clonotype: This may stem from a read error, because a much larger clone lies one nucleotide away. The chain recombines TRBV5-5 with TRBJ2-5; D is ambiguous. The CDR3 is 15 residues long. Germline assignment: CDR1 SGHKS and CDR2 YYEKEE (reference sequence). CDR3 nucleotides: TGCGCCAGCAGCTTGAACGGTCCCGGAGTAGAGACCCAGTACTTC. Translated, it gives CASSLNGPGVETQYF.

This clonotype has at least ten counts. The germline gene is not matched at one end of the junction; a read error may be the cause. The rearrangement links TRBV6-5 to TRBJ2-3, with a tentative D call TRBD2 (6 bases). The length of the CDR3 is 14 residues. CDR1 is MNHEY and CDR2 is SVGAGI in the germline V gene. The CDR3: CASSHSRGTDTQYF. The CDR3 nucleotides read TGTGCCAGCAGTCACTCTCGGGGGACAGATACGCAGTATTTT.

This clonotype was observed a few times. The gene calls are TRBV6-6 and TRBJ2-1; D not resolved. In germline, CDR1 is MNHNY, CDR2 SVGAGI (reference sequence). The CDR3 covers 12 residues. With 7 bases removed from V and 7 bases from J, the gap between germline ends came to 11 bases. In DNA, the CDR3 is TGTGCCAGCAACTACGCCCAAAATGAGCAGTTCTTC. It translates to CASNYAQNEQFF.

The chain employs TRBV20-1 and TRBJ1-4; weak D call: TRBD1 (5 bases). The CDR3 has 18 amino acids. CDR1 is DFQATT, CDR2 SNEGSKA, per germline (reference sequence). With 0 bases removed from V and 5 bases from J, the gap between germline ends came to 22 bases. The DNA for the CDR3 is TGCAGTGCTAGAGATCGCTTCAGCGGGGGGACCCACAATGAAAAACTGTTTTTT. Protein: CSARDRFSGGTHNEKLFF.

At least ten counts were recorded for this clonotype. A read error is possible here, since a much larger clone lies one base away. This rearrangement joins TRBV11-3 to TRBJ2-2; TRBD1 matches 8 bases. V lost 7 bases to trimming and J lost 5 bases; unmatched junction nucleotides: 6. Germline V gives CDR1 SGHNT, CDR2 YENEEA. CDR3 length equals 14 residues. The CDR3 DNA reads TGTGCCAGCACCTTCAGGGGGCGTACCGGGGAGCTGTTTTTT. Translation gives CASTFRGRTGELFF.

This clonotype was recorded many times. The J gene is TRBJ1-2, the V gene TRBV11-2; 9 bases line up with TRBD1. Germline loops: CDR1 SGHAT, CDR2 FQNNGV. V lost 1 base to trimming and J lost 4 bases; unmatched junction nucleotides: 7. The CDR3 runs to 16 residues. The CDR3 nucleotides are TGTGCCAGCAGCTTAGTGGGACAGGGTTTAGGCTATGGCTACACCTTC. Residues: CASSLVGQGLGYGYTF.

This clonotype was recorded many times. This chain joins TRBV4-1 and TRBJ2-5; the D gene is possibly TRBD2 (6 bases). The CDR3 is 15 residues long. The germline V and J ends were trimmed by 1 base and 0 bases, with 9 bases remaining between them. The germline V gene has CDR1 MGHRA and CDR2 YSYEKL. The CDR3 DNA sequence: TGCGCCAGCAGCCAAGGCGCGGGGTACCAAGAGACCCAGTACTTC. This encodes CASSQGAGYQETQYF.

The chain has TRBV2 and TRBJ1-5; 10 bases are a match to TRBD1. V lost 8 bases to trimming and J lost 10 bases; unmatched junction nucleotides: 11. This CDR3 is built from 14 residues. Germline CDR1 and CDR2: SNHLY and FYNNEI. The CDR3 DNA is TGTGCCAGCGGGGGCGGGACAGGGGTGAATCCCCAGCATTTT. The encoded protein is CASGGGTGVNPQHF.

This clonotype came up many times. V gene TRBV5-1 combines with J gene TRBJ1-4; 9 positions agree with TRBD1. Trimming at V came to 5 bases and at J to 6 bases, leaving 5 bases not matched to a gene. CDR3 length: 14 residues. CDR1 and CDR2 from the germline V gene are SGHRS and YFSETQ. CDR3 DNA sequence: TGCGCCAGCAGAAAGGACAGGGGCCATGAAAAACTGTTTTTT. Its protein product is CASRKDRGHEKLFF.

This clonotype was observed many times. This rearrangement joins TRBV6-6 to TRBJ1-4, with 9 bases aligning to TRBD1. The trim removed 6 bases at V and 5 bases at J, leaving 4 bases unmatched. The CDR3 consists of 14 residues. Germline V lookup: CDR1 MNHNY, CDR2 SVGAGI (reference sequence). The chain's CDR3 is CASRKDRGNEKLFF. The DNA of the CDR3 is TGTGCCAGCAGGAAGGACAGGGGAAATGAAAAACTGTTTTTT.

The sample holds a few counts of this clonotype. A much bigger clone sits one base away, suggesting this may be a read error. The gene calls are TRBV11-3 and TRBJ1-6, with D unresolved. This CDR3 is 15 amino acids long. CDR1 is SGHNT, CDR2 YENEEA, per germline. Here the CDR3 reads CASSLRSSSNSPLHF. The CDR3 nucleotides are TGTGCCAGCAGCTTAAGGAGCTCCTCTAATTCACCCCTCCACTTT.

This clonotype was detected a few times. The rearrangement links TRBV2 to TRBJ1-3, with a possible D match to TRBD1 (6 bases). The CDR3 loop spans 12 amino acids. CDR1 and CDR2 (germline): SNHLY, FYNNEI. V was trimmed by 4 bases and J by 5 bases, leaving 6 bases between them. DNA for the CDR3: TGTGCCAGCAGTGGGGACAGAAACACCATATATTTT. Translation: CASSGDRNTIYF.

V and J are TRBV7-2 and TRBJ1-6; tentative D call: TRBD1 (5 bases). The CDR3 spans 17 residues. Per the germline V gene, CDR1 is SGHTA and CDR2 is FQGNSA. V lost 5 bases and J lost 13, with 27 bases in between. CDR3 DNA: TGTGCCAGCAGCCTCCGGGGCAAGGCTTTCCCCAATCCCCCCCTCCACTTT. This codes for CASSLRGKAFPNPPLHF.

The chain links TRBV19 to TRBJ1-5, with TRBD1 identical over 7 bases. With 6 bases clipped from V and 6 bases from J, the junction kept 11 bases outside the gene matches. Germline V gives CDR1 LNHDA, CDR2 SQIVND (reference sequence). This CDR3 has 15 amino acids. DNA for the CDR3: TGTGCCAGTAGAAGGGGGCAGGGGGAGGCTCAGCCCCAGCATTTT. Translated, it gives CASRRGQGEAQPQHF.

The CDR3 sequence: CASSLGQGKIGAFF. CDR3 nucleotide sequence: TGTGCCAGCAGCTTAGGACAGGGAAAAATAGGAGCTTTCTTT. The chain recombines TRBV7-9 with TRBJ1-1; 7 nucleotides line up with TRBD1. This CDR3 has 14 residues. Per germline, CDR1 SEHNR and CDR2 FQNEAQ (reference sequence). V was clipped by 1 base and J by 10 bases; unmatched bases: 9.

As for this clonotype: One end of the junction does not line up with germline, which may come from a read error. The CDR3, as DNA: TGTGCCAGCAGCTTAGATGGATATGAGCAGCTCTTC. Amino acid sequence: CASSLDGYEQLF. The chain has TRBV11-2 and TRBJ2-1; D uncertain. This CDR3 has 12 amino acids. In germline, CDR1 is SGHAT, CDR2 FQNNGV.

In its sample, this clonotype was seen many times. The chain joins TRBV6-1 to TRBJ1-5; no firm D call. The V and J ends lost 7 bases and 3 bases respectively, with 10 bases between them. CDR1 is MNHNS and CDR2 is SASEGT in the germline V gene. This CDR3 spans 13 amino acids. CDR3 sequence (DNA): TGTGCCAGCAAGGCGGAGATCAATCAGCCCCAGCATTTT. Its protein is CASKAEINQPQHF.

This clonotype has ten or more counts. The chain recombines TRBV9 with TRBJ2-1; 9 bases line up with TRBD2. Germline loops: CDR1 SGDLS, CDR2 YYNGEE. CDR3 length equals 18 residues. With 0 bases clipped from V and 0 bases from J, the junction kept 7 bases outside the gene matches. The DNA for the CDR3 is TGTGCCAGCAGCGTAGTAGATAGCGGGAGTCACTCCTACAATGAGCAGTTCTTC. This sequence encodes CASSVVDSGSHSYNEQFF. The complete variable domain, with remaining parts taken from reference TRBV9 and TRBJ2-1, reads DSGVTQTPKHLITATGQRVTLRCSPRSGDLSVYWYQQSLDQGLQFLIQYYNGEERAKGNILERFSAQQFPDLHSELNLSSLELGDSALYFCASSVVDSGSHSYNEQFFGPGTRLTVL.